The 17 T cell receptor beta chains below were found in one sample sequenced in a study of human T cells and chemical hapten exposure. As to time point: pre-sensitization, week 0. Described treatment: therapeutic diphenylcyclopropenone sensitization with weekly scalp DPC. MiXCR, run by TCRdb on the RACE reads, gives a single entry per CDR3 protein. The data hold about 380,000 distinct CDR3 sequences, with 5.1% observed a single time. The specimen was whole blood, collected in connection with sensitization to the hapten diphenylcyclopropenone (DPC). The receptors stem from a woman aged 45-65 years with alopecia areata. Some clones in this sample may be carry-over from other donors' samples.

The V gene is TRBV6-6, the J gene TRBJ2-1, with TRBD1 matching over 8 bases. CDR3 length: 13 amino acids. Trimming took 6 bases from V and 6 from J; bases not matched to a gene: 4. The germline V gene has CDR1 MNHNY and CDR2 SVGAGI (reference sequence). The CDR3 here is CASRPDRGNEQFF. The CDR3 bases are TGTGCCAGCAGACCCGACAGGGGCAATGAGCAGTTCTTC.

The sample holds a few counts of this clonotype. The rearrangement links TRBV12-3 or TRBV12-4 to TRBJ2-3, with TRBD1 identical over 7 bases. This CDR3 has 15 residues. The V gene end was trimmed by 6 bases and the J gene end by 2 bases; junction bases not matched to a gene: 8. The CDR3: CASRSPGGLTDTQYF. The CDR3 nucleotides read TGTGCCAGCAGGTCCCCAGGGGGTCTCACAGATACGCAGTATTTT.

This clonotype has a count of ten or more. The chain couples TRBV20-1 to TRBJ2-7, with 12 nucleotides matching TRBD2. Germline values: CDR1 DFQATT, CDR2 SNEGSKA (reference sequence). J gave up 6 bases and V 5 bases, and 2 bases lay outside the gene matches. The CDR3 has 12 amino acids. CDR3 sequence: CSALAGGREQYF. CDR3 DNA: TGCAGTGCTCTAGCGGGAGGGCGCGAGCAGTACTTC.

This clonotype showed up many times. The chain has TRBV7-6 and TRBJ2-3, with a weak D call TRBD2 (6 bases). Trimming stripped 5 bases from V and 2 bases from J, with 17 bases between. The CDR3 is 16 amino acids. The germline V gene encodes CDR1 SGHVS and CDR2 FNYEAQ. CDR3 in amino acids: CASSGKGLENTDTQYF. CDR3 DNA: TGTGCCAGCAGCGGGAAGGGACTTGAGAACACAGATACGCAGTATTTT.

This clonotype was observed many times. CDR3 coding DNA: TGTGCCACCAGTGATTTGCGTTTTTCCTCAGATACGCAGTATTTT. This codes for CATSDLRFSSDTQYF. The chain joins TRBV24-1 to TRBJ2-3; no definite D call. Trimming shortened V by 0 bases and J by 4 bases, and 10 bases separated the two germline ends. Germline loops: CDR1 KGHDR, CDR2 SFDVKD. This CDR3 is 15 amino acids long.

The chain employs TRBV7-9 and TRBJ1-2; 7 nucleotides align to TRBD1. Per germline, CDR1 SEHNR and CDR2 FQNEAQ (reference sequence). The J segment lost 10 bases and the V segment lost 5 bases, leaving 13 bases of the junction unmatched. The CDR3 is made up of 14 amino acids. The CDR3, as DNA: TGTGCCAGCAGCCCCCCCGCAAGGGGGCAGGACTACACCTTC. Translated, it gives CASSPPARGQDYTF.

This clonotype was seen only a few times. V usage is TRBV6-1 and J usage is TRBJ2-7; a weak D match, TRBD2 (6 bases). Trimming cost V 2 bases and J 5 bases, with 16 bases left between them. The CDR3 runs 15 residues. The germline gives CDR1 MNHNS, CDR2 SASEGT. In nucleotides, the CDR3 is TGTGCCAGCAGTGAAACTGGGGGGACGATAAACGAGCAGTACTTC. Protein product: CASSETGGTINEQYF.

The sample holds many counts of this clonotype. This chain uses TRBV7-2 with TRBJ2-1; TRBD2 matches at 9 bases. Germline CDR1 SGHTA, CDR2 FQGNSA. J lost 5 bases, V lost 5 bases, and 10 bases had no gene match. CDR3 length: 16 amino acids. The DNA for the CDR3 is TGTGCCAGCAGCGAATTAATAGCGGGAGTACACAATGAGCAGTTCTTC. This codes for CASSELIAGVHNEQFF.

The chain links TRBV19 to TRBJ2-3; D is perhaps TRBD1 or TRBD2 (5 bases each). V lost 5 bases, J lost 2 bases, and 20 bases lay in between. This CDR3 spans 17 amino acids. Germline V gene data show CDR1 as LNHDA and CDR2 as SQIVND (reference sequence). CDR3 in DNA: TGTGCCAGTAGTCTCCGGGACCGCGGCACCTTCACAGATACGCAGTATTTT. It yields the protein CASSLRDRGTFTDTQYF.

Many counts were recorded for this clonotype. The J gene is TRBJ1-5, the V gene TRBV29-1; D unclear. Germline CDR1 and CDR2: SQVTM and ANQGSEA. V was cut by 7 bases and J by 8 bases, with 12 bases left in between. The CDR3 loop spans 11 amino acids. In DNA, the CDR3 is TGCAGCGCCTGCTTTAAGAAGCCCCAGCATTTT. Amino acid sequence: CSACFKKPQHF. Combining the CDR3 with reference TRBV29-1 and TRBJ1-5 gives the whole variable domain SAVISQKPSRDICQRGTSLTIQCQVDSQVTMMFWYRQQPGQSLTLIATANQGSEATYESGFVIDKFPISRPNLTFSTLTVSNMSPEDSSIYLCSACFKKPQHFGDGTRLSIL.

In this sample, this clonotype turned up a few times. The V gene is TRBV7-2, the J gene TRBJ2-3, with 12 positions matching TRBD2. V gave up 0 bases and J gave up 5 bases; unmatched junction bases: 9. In germline, CDR1 is SGHTA, CDR2 FQGNSA. The CDR3 is made up of 18 amino acids. The CDR3 coding sequence is TGTGCCAGCAGCTTAGCGACGCTAGCGGGAGGGCCCGGAGATACGCAGTATTTT. Residues: CASSLATLAGGPGDTQYF.

The rearrangement joins TRBV28 to TRBJ1-2; D unclear. Per the germline V gene, CDR1 is MDHEN and CDR2 is SYDVKM. The CDR3 totals 11 residues. V was trimmed by 11 bases and J by 4 bases, leaving 11 bases between them. The CDR3 protein is CAHSGGYGYTF. In DNA, the CDR3 is TGTGCCCATTCCGGCGGCTATGGCTACACCTTC.

Points on this clonotype: A single base separates this from a much larger clone, so it may be a read error. This sequence joins TRBV20-1 and TRBJ1-6; D not certain. Germline assignment: CDR1 DFQATT and CDR2 SNEGSKA (reference sequence). This CDR3 is 17 amino acids long. V was pared by 5 bases and J by 7 bases, with 24 bases between. This CDR3 reads CSALGGGAGLGNSPLHF. CDR3 coding DNA: TGCAGTGCTCTCGGCGGAGGCGCGGGGTTAGGGAATTCACCCCTCCACTTT.

This clonotype was detected many times. This chain connects TRBV7-2 to TRBJ2-3; either TRBD1 or TRBD2 may fit D (6 bases each). Per germline, CDR1 SGHTA and CDR2 FQGNSA. V lost 5 bases and J lost 4, with 22 bases in between. The CDR3 runs to 17 residues. The CDR3 is CASSTQTRGGGADTQYF. CDR3 sequence (DNA): TGTGCCAGCAGCACCCAGACTAGAGGGGGTGGTGCAGATACGCAGTATTTT.

This chain links TRBV4-1 with TRBJ2-3; possibly TRBD1 for D (6 bases). Germline V lookup: CDR1 MGHRA, CDR2 YSYEKL. With 0 bases removed from V and 5 bases from J, the gap between germline ends came to 15 bases. The length of the CDR3 is 16 residues. The CDR3: CASSQDAVGALDTQYF. CDR3 bases: TGCGCCAGCAGCCAAGACGCTGTGGGGGCCTTAGATACGCAGTATTTT.

This clonotype showed up many times. The chain links TRBV5-1 to TRBJ2-5; 11 bases are a match to TRBD2. Germline values: CDR1 SGHRS, CDR2 YFSETQ. This CDR3 is 17 amino acids long. The junction had 8 bases not matched to a gene; V was cut back by 3 bases and J by 1 base. Written as DNA, the CDR3 is TGCGCCAGCAGCTCGGGACTAGCGGCGATTCCCCAAGAGACCCAGTACTTC. This sequence encodes CASSSGLAAIPQETQYF. The entire variable domain, with the rest obtained from reference TRBV5-1 and TRBJ2-5, is as follows: KAGVTQTPRYLIKTRGQQVTLSCSPISGHRSVSWYQQTPGQGLQFLFEYFSETQRNKGNFPGRFSGRQFSNSRSEMNVSTLELGDSALYLCASSSGLAAIPQETQYFGPGTRLLVL.

This clonotype was seen ten or more times. CDR3 bases: TGTGCCAGCAGCTTACTGGCACAGACCGGCGCCGGGGAGCTGTTTTTT. Translated: CASSLLAQTGAGELFF. The chain employs TRBV7-2 and TRBJ2-2, with no clear D. The CDR3 is 16 amino acids. Trimming removed 2 bases from V and 6 bases from J, with 16 bases in between. The germline V gene encodes CDR1 SGHTA and CDR2 FQGNSA.